This TCR beta chain was captured in a study of early T cells in non-severe SARS-CoV-2 infection. Study at large: Chains from this unsorted whole-blood bulk RNA could not be paired.

CDR1 and CDR2 (germline): DFQATT, SNEGSKA (reference sequence). The V and J ends lost 0 bases and 7 bases, in that order; junction bases with no gene match: 6. The CDR3 consists of 15 residues. Unique molecular identifiers were affixed to single, distinct cDNA molecules. TCRdb re-derived calls from the 5' RACE reads in MiXCR, one entry per CDR3 protein. The sample lists 60,000 or so distinct CDR3 sequences; 10% to 12% were seen once. The clonotype originates from an adult who was a healthcare worker with PCR-confirmed SARS-CoV-2 infection or an uninfected control (not recorded which). The chain has TRBV20-1 and TRBJ1-6; 7 nucleotides align to TRBD1. The sample consisted of whole blood. CDR3 amino acids: CSARDGRQGNSPLHF. CDR3 bases: TGCAGTGCTAGAGATGGGAGACAGGGAAATTCACCCCTCCACTTT.